This T cell receptor beta chain was found in a study of T cell changes during pregnancy in multiple sclerosis. This clone is a singleton in its sample. The assay was immunoSEQ multiplex PCR, and TCRdb's table has in-frame clones only and misses some. The sample records around 72,000 clones, roughly 91% being singletons. Sequencing used peripheral blood, obtained in the third trimester of pregnancy. The sequence was collected from a female donor in good health, enrolled as a control in a pregnancy study.

CDR3 residues: CASSYGGRETEAFF. CDR3 in DNA: TGTGCCAGCAGTTATGGGGGGAGGGAGACTGAAGCTTTCTTT. This chain links TRBV6-5 with TRBJ1-1; tentatively, D is TRBD1 (5 bases). This CDR3 is built from 14 residues. The germline CDR1 and CDR2 sequences are MNHEY and SVGAGI. The V gene lost 3 bases and the J gene lost 5 bases, with 13 bases spanning the gap.